Listed below are T cell receptor beta chains from one sample, sequenced in a study of technical replicates of blood from several donors. Repertoires were generated with immunoSEQ multiplex PCR, while TCRdb's copy carries only in-frame clones and drops some. The sample records around 89,000 clones, approximately 94% being singletons. The sample was T cells isolated from PBMCs. The receptors were gathered from a human donor in good health. The CDR3 runs from the conserved cysteine through the conserved F or W. The D gene is left open where the match is weak. The size field is filled for only some rows; it gives once, few, many or a size class.

j_call: TRBJ1-1; v_call: TRBV6-1; d_call: .; clone_size: once; cdr3_nt: TGTGCCAGCAGTGAAGTAAGTCAGGGTAACACTGAAGCTTTCTTC; cdr3_aa: CASSEVSQGNTEAFF
j_call: TRBJ2-3; v_call: TRBV5-6; d_call: TRBD2; clone_size: .; cdr3_nt: TGTGCCAGCAGCTTGCTGGTGGGACTAGCGGGACCCTCAGATACGCAGTATTTT; cdr3_aa: CASSLLVGLAGPSDTQYF
j_call: TRBJ2-7; v_call: TRBV19; d_call: TRBD1; clone_size: .; cdr3_nt: TGTGCCAGTAGCAACGGACAGGGGTCCGAGCAGTACTTC; cdr3_aa: CASSNGQGSEQYF
j_call: TRBJ1-2; v_call: TRBV11-2; d_call: .; clone_size: .; cdr3_nt: TGTGCCAGCAGCTTAGACGGGGGGGACTATGGCTACACCTTC; cdr3_aa: CASSLDGGDYGYTF
j_call: TRBJ1-4; v_call: TRBV5-5; d_call: .; clone_size: .; cdr3_nt: TGTGCCAGCAGCTTCCAAGGTGGGGGGATGAGGGAAAAACTGTTTTTT; cdr3_aa: CASSFQGGGMREKLFF
j_call: TRBJ2-5; v_call: TRBV10-1; d_call: .; clone_size: .; cdr3_nt: TGCGCCAGAGCGACAGGTCTTTTAGAGACCCAGTACTTC; cdr3_aa: CARATGLLETQYF
j_call: TRBJ1-3; v_call: TRBV6-6; d_call: .; clone_size: .; cdr3_nt: TGTGCCAGCAGTGGGGGCCCCGGAAACACCATATATTTT; cdr3_aa: CASSGGPGNTIYF
j_call: TRBJ2-3; v_call: TRBV5-6; d_call: .; clone_size: .; cdr3_nt: TGTGCCAGCAGCTTGGCCGCTGGGTGGCGGGCAGATACGCAGTATTTT; cdr3_aa: CASSLAAGWRADTQYF
j_call: TRBJ2-4; v_call: TRBV19; d_call: TRBD2; clone_size: once; cdr3_nt: TGTGCCAGTAGTATAGGGTGGACTAGCGGGGAGGAAAACATTCAGTACTTC; cdr3_aa: CASSIGWTSGEENIQYF
j_call: TRBJ2-2; v_call: TRBV6-4; d_call: TRBD2; clone_size: .; cdr3_nt: TGTGCCAGCAGTGAACTAGCGGGAGAGGCCGGGGAGCTGTTTTTT; cdr3_aa: CASSELAGEAGELFF
j_call: TRBJ2-3; v_call: TRBV7-9; d_call: .; clone_size: .; cdr3_nt: TGTGCCAGCAGCTTATCAGCAGATACGCAGTATTTT; cdr3_aa: CASSLSADTQYF
j_call: TRBJ2-5; v_call: TRBV5-5; d_call: .; clone_size: .; cdr3_nt: TGTGCCAGCAGCTTGTTAATAGACCGGAGGCCGGAGACCCAGTACTTC; cdr3_aa: CASSLLIDRRPETQYF
j_call: TRBJ2-2; v_call: TRBV5-1; d_call: .; clone_size: .; cdr3_nt: TGCGCCAGCAGCTTTGCCCCTCTCGGGGACGGGGAGCTGTTTTTT; cdr3_aa: CASSFAPLGDGELFF
j_call: TRBJ2-5; v_call: TRBV2; d_call: TRBD2; clone_size: .; cdr3_nt: TGTGCCAGCAGAGGTCCCGGGACTAGCGGGAGGGATGGGGAGACCCAGTACTTC; cdr3_aa: CASRGPGTSGRDGETQYF
j_call: TRBJ2-5; v_call: TRBV7-3; d_call: TRBD1; clone_size: .; cdr3_nt: TGTGCCAGCAGCTCCGGACAGGGGCTGGGGGAGACCCAGTACTTC; cdr3_aa: CASSSGQGLGETQYF
j_call: TRBJ2-1; v_call: TRBV10-1; d_call: TRBD2; clone_size: .; cdr3_nt: TGCGCCAGCAGTGGGTCAGGACTAGCAACGGCGACTCTCAATGAGCAGTTCTTC; cdr3_aa: CASSGSGLATATLNEQFF